This T cell receptor beta chain was identified during a study of blood T cell repertoires in COVID-19. Study-level background: From the United States, Italy and Spain came samples of acute and convalescent COVID-19. T cells, B-cell-depleted T cells, or PBMCs supplied cDNA or gDNA.

In the original workflow: Estimation of nucleated cell counts relied on the amplification of reference gene primers. Sequenced by immunoSEQ multiplex PCR; TCRdb stores in-frame clones only, minus some. The V and J calls and clone size come from that table; D and trimming were worked out from the DNA. In the table there are over 110,000 clones, 65% to 85% of which are singletons. In germline, CDR1 is SEHNR, CDR2 FQNEAQ (reference sequence). Trimming cost V 5 bases and J 4 bases, with 14 bases left between them. This CDR3 has 14 amino acids. This clonotype originated in a woman in her fifties or sixties with acute or convalescent COVID-19. Sequences were obtained from peripheral blood. This rearrangement joins TRBV7-9 to TRBJ1-1; D unclear. The CDR3 DNA sequence: TGTGCCAGCAGCCCCCTCAGGACTGGCACTGAAGCTTTCTTT. Its protein is CASSPLRTGTEAFF.